This is a list of T cell receptor beta chains from one sample in a study of Graves' ophthalmopathy and Graves' hyperthyroidism. TCRdb independently ran MiXCR on the multiplex PCR reads; one entry per CDR3 protein. The sample includes around 470,000 distinct CDR3 sequences, roughly 14% of them seen just once. Sequenced sample: blood. The receptors were gathered from a woman aged 25 to 45 with Graves' ophthalmopathy. CDR3s include the opening cysteine and the closing phenylalanine or tryptophan. The order of the fields is J gene, V gene, clone size, D gene, CDR3 DNA, CDR3 protein. The D gene is left open where the match is weak. Size tells how often a clone was seen (once, few, many) or the class of an expanded clone, and some rows leave it out.

TRBJ2-5,TRBV7-8,many,NA,TGTGCCAGTCAATCGAGGGCAGGGAACTCTCGGCGGGAGACCCAGTACTTC,CASQSRAGNSRRETQYF
TRBJ1-6,TRBV19,many,NA,TGTGCCAGTAATTACGGGATGAGCTCCTATAATTCACCCCTCCACTTT,CASNYGMSSYNSPLHF
TRBJ2-1,TRBV6-5,many,NA,TGTGCCAGCACCCTAGGGAATGAGCAGTTCTTC,CASTLGNEQFF
TRBJ2-5,TRBV5-1,few,NA,TGCGCCAGCAGCCGGATGGCAGAAGAGACCCAGTACTTC,CASSRMAEETQYF
TRBJ1-6,TRBV25-1,NA,NA,TGTGCCAGCAGTGAGCCCGGGAGCTCCTATAATTCACCCCTCCACTTT,CASSEPGSSYNSPLHF
TRBJ2-5,TRBV5-1,few,TRBD2,TGCGCCAGCAGTTTAGGACTAGCGAACCAAGAGACCCAGTACTTC,CASSLGLANQETQYF
TRBJ1-6,TRBV30,many,NA,TGTGCCTGGAGCCGTGACACTGTCACCTATAATTCACCCCTCCACTTT,CAWSRDTVTYNSPLHF
TRBJ2-7,TRBV7-2,many,NA,TGTGCCAGCAGCTTAGTAGGAGACTCCAACTACGAGCAGTACTTC,CASSLVGDSNYEQYF
TRBJ1-2,TRBV9,many,TRBD1,TGTGCCAGCAGCGTAGAGCCAGGGGGCGAGAAGTGGTATGGCTACACCTTC,CASSVEPGGEKWYGYTF
TRBJ2-7,TRBV27,many,TRBD1,TGTGCCAGCAGTTCGACGCGGACAGGGAACAGGTACGAGCAGTACTTC,CASSSTRTGNRYEQYF
TRBJ2-2,TRBV3-1,few,TRBD2,TGTGCCAGCAGCCGGACTAGCGTTGCCGGGGAGCTGTTTTTT,CASSRTSVAGELFF
TRBJ1-2,TRBV7-2,many,NA,TGTGCCAGCAGCTTAACGGGGTTTACTGGCTACACCTTC,CASSLTGFTGYTF
TRBJ1-2,TRBV6-5,many,NA,TGTGCCAGCAGTTACGGCGGGGTGAAAGGCTACACCTTC,CASSYGGVKGYTF
TRBJ1-1,TRBV4-2,NA,NA,TGTGCCAGCAGCCCCTCCCTCATGAGGGGGGACACTGAAGCTTTCTTT,CASSPSLMRGDTEAFF
TRBJ2-7,TRBV7-2,NA,TRBD1,TGCGCCAGCAGCCAAGGGACAGGGTTTGGGCAGTACTTC,CASSQGTGFGQYF
TRBJ2-7,TRBV11-2,many,NA,TGCGCCAGCAGCTTAGGGGGGATCTACGAGCAGTACTTC,CASSLGGIYEQYF
TRBJ2-2,TRBV20-1,many,NA,TGCAGTGCTACCTCCGGGACGACGTTCGCGAACACCGGGGAGCTGTTTTTT,CSATSGTTFANTGELFF
TRBJ2-7,TRBV7-9,many,NA,TGTGCCAGCAGCGAACCACAGGGATGGGTGAGGGAGCAGTACTTC,CASSEPQGWVREQYF
TRBJ2-5,TRBV4-1,many,NA,TGCGCCAGCAGCCAATCAAGGTGGGAGACCCAGTACTTC,CASSQSRWETQYF
TRBJ1-5,TRBV6-1,NA,NA,TGTGCCAGCAGTGAAGGAAGGATAGGCCGTCAGCCCCAGCATTTT,CASSEGRIGRQPQHF
TRBJ2-3,TRBV12-3/TRBV12-4,many,NA,TGTGCCAGCAGGACGCTCACAGATACGCAGTATTTT,CASRTLTDTQYF
TRBJ1-5,TRBV27,few,NA,TGTGCCAGCAGACCCTACGAGGGCAATCAGCCCCAGCATTTT,CASRPYEGNQPQHF
TRBJ2-2,TRBV12-3/TRBV12-4,many,TRBD2,TGTGCCAGCAGTCGGAGACTAGCTACCGGGGAGCTGTTTTTT,CASSRRLATGELFF
TRBJ1-1,TRBV6-2/TRBV6-3,many,NA,TGTGCCAGCAGCCTACCCTGGGGGGACCACAGACCTGAAGCTTTCTTT,CASSLPWGDHRPEAFF
TRBJ1-5,TRBV20-1,many,TRBD1,TGCAGTGCGACGGGACAGGGATTTAACCAGCCCCAGCATTTT,CSATGQGFNQPQHF
TRBJ1-1,TRBV5-1,many,TRBD1,TGCGCCAGCAGAAGACCCGGGACACAGGGGGCGACTGAAGCTTTCTTT,CASRRPGTQGATEAFF
TRBJ2-4,TRBV15,many,TRBD1,TGTGCCACCAGCAGGGACAGGGGGTACATTCAGTACTTC,CATSRDRGYIQYF
TRBJ1-1,TRBV13,NA,NA,TGTGCCAGCAGCGAAAGGGGCGGTGAAGCTTTCTTT,CASSERGGEAFF
TRBJ1-5,TRBV28,many,NA,TGTGCCAGCAGCGGTACCAGAGGTCAGCCCCAGCATTTT,CASSGTRGQPQHF
TRBJ1-6,TRBV6-1,many,NA,TGTGCCAGCAGTCAAGACAGGCTCTATAATTCACCCCTCCACTTT,CASSQDRLYNSPLHF
TRBJ1-2,TRBV5-1,few,NA,TGCGCCAGCAGCTTGGGAGGGCTAACTGGCTACACCTTC,CASSLGGLTGYTF
TRBJ2-6,TRBV7-3,many,NA,TGTGCCAGCAGCTTTGATTTTGGCGGGACTGGGGCCAACGTCCTGACTTTC,CASSFDFGGTGANVLTF
TRBJ2-7,TRBV6-5,many,NA,TGTGCCAGCAACCGACACCTCTACGAGCAGTACTTC,CASNRHLYEQYF
TRBJ2-7,TRBV5-1,many,TRBD2,TGCGCCAGCAGCTTGGGGACTAGCGGGGTCCACGAGCAGTACTTC,CASSLGTSGVHEQYF
TRBJ2-3,TRBV28,NA,NA,TGTGCCAGCAGTCCCCTGGGGTCTCGTGAGGCAGATACGCAGTATTTT,CASSPLGSREADTQYF
TRBJ2-2,TRBV7-8,many,NA,TGTGCCAGCAGCTTAAGAGGCGGAACGAACACCGGGGAGCTGTTTTTT,CASSLRGGTNTGELFF
TRBJ1-1,TRBV12-3/TRBV12-4,many,NA,TGTGCCAGCAGGCTGGGACCAACTGAAGCTTTCTTT,CASRLGPTEAFF
TRBJ2-2,TRBV13,NA,NA,TGTGCCAGCAGCTCCGGGCCTCAAATAGGCGGGGAGCTGTTTTTT,CASSSGPQIGGELFF
TRBJ2-5,TRBV28,NA,TRBD2,TGTGCCAGCAGTAGACTAGCGCCCACACAAGAGACCCAGTACTTC,CASSRLAPTQETQYF
TRBJ1-1,TRBV27,few,NA,TGTGCCAGCAGGATAGGGTCGAACACTGAAGCTTTCTTT,CASRIGSNTEAFF
TRBJ1-1,TRBV6-1,NA,NA,TGTGCCAGCACCCAGGAGGGGAGCACTGAAGCTTTCTTT,CASTQEGSTEAFF
TRBJ1-1,TRBV29-1,many,NA,TGCAGCGTTGGAGGGGGGACTGAAGCTTTCTTT,CSVGGGTEAFF
TRBJ1-2,TRBV5-1,NA,TRBD1,TGCGCCAGCAGCTTCACGGGACAGGGGGTGGATGGCTACACCTTC,CASSFTGQGVDGYTF
TRBJ1-2,TRBV7-9,many,NA,TGTGCCAGCAGTGGACCCGACAGCCGCTATGGCTACACCTTC,CASSGPDSRYGYTF
TRBJ1-5,TRBV5-6,NA,TRBD1,TGTGCCAGCAGCTCCGGGACAGGGGGTAAGCTTCAGCCCCAGCATTTT,CASSSGTGGKLQPQHF
TRBJ1-5,TRBV5-1,few,NA,TGCGCCAGCAGCTTGGGGCCCTCTGAAAGCAATCAGCCCCAGCATTTT,CASSLGPSESNQPQHF
TRBJ1-2,TRBV19,many,NA,TGTGCCAGTAGTCCCACTCGGGACACCGTTAACTATGGCTACACCTTC,CASSPTRDTVNYGYTF
TRBJ1-3,TRBV12-3/TRBV12-4,NA,NA,TGTGCCAGCAGTCAAGGAGGGTTAAGAAACACCATATATTTT,CASSQGGLRNTIYF
TRBJ2-6,TRBV5-1,many,NA,TGCGCCAGCAGCTTGGGGCAGGGGGGCCTCTCTGGGGCCAACGTCCTGACTTTC,CASSLGQGGLSGANVLTF
TRBJ1-1,TRBV28,many,TRBD1,TGTGCCAGCGGCCTTTCCGCAGGGGGCAGGACTGAAGCTTTCTTT,CASGLSAGGRTEAFF
TRBJ2-5,TRBV6-1,many,NA,TGTGCCAGCTACGAGGGGCTACGGGAGACCCAGTACTTC,CASYEGLRETQYF
TRBJ2-5,TRBV5-4,NA,TRBD1,TGTGCCAGCAGCTTGTGGGGACAGTTACAAGAGACCCAGTACTTC,CASSLWGQLQETQYF
TRBJ2-7,TRBV12-3/TRBV12-4,few,TRBD1,TGTGCCAGCAGTTTATCTACAGGGGGGCACGAGCAGTACTTC,CASSLSTGGHEQYF